These 24 T cell receptor beta chains came from one sample sequenced in a study of human T cells and chemical hapten exposure. TCRdb re-derived calls from the RACE reads in MiXCR, one entry per CDR3 protein. Among 250,000 or so distinct CDR3 sequences, roughly 7.7% were seen once, and the ten largest hold roughly 1.2%. The time point was: pre-sensitization, week 0. The treatment was: therapeutic diphenylcyclopropenone sensitization with weekly scalp DPC. Sequenced material: whole blood, taken in connection with sensitization to the hapten diphenylcyclopropenone (DPC). The source is a man between 18 and 35 years old with alopecia areata. Some clones in this sample may be carry-over from other donors' samples.

This clonotype was counted between two and nine times. The chain combines TRBV7-2 with TRBJ2-1, with D hard to call. CDR1 and CDR2 from the germline V gene are SGHTA and FQGNSA. Deletions cut 0 bases from V and 3 bases from J, with 9 bases between. The CDR3 is 15 residues long. The CDR3 reads CASSLASILYNEQFF. The CDR3 coding sequence is TGTGCCAGCAGCTTAGCTTCCATCCTCTACAATGAGCAGTTCTTC.

This clonotype was seen a handful of times. The chain employs TRBV10-3 and TRBJ1-4; no clear D. V was pared by 4 bases and J by 1 base, with 10 bases between. This CDR3 region has 15 residues. CDR1 is ENHRY, CDR2 SYGVKD, per germline. The CDR3 DNA reads TGTGCCATCAGTGTTTCGCGGGGAACTAATGAAAAACTGTTTTTT. This gives the protein CAISVSRGTNEKLFF.

The chain is built from TRBV6-2 or TRBV6-3 and TRBJ2-3; weak D call: TRBD1 (5 bases). V dropped 0 bases and J dropped 3 bases, with 13 bases sitting between them. Germline loops: CDR1 MNHEY, CDR2 SVGEGT. CDR3 length equals 16 residues. The CDR3 DNA follows: TGTGCCAGCAGTTACTCGCGTCAGGGATTTACAGATACGCAGTATTTT. Protein product: CASSYSRQGFTDTQYF.

Ten or more counts support this clonotype. This chain joins TRBV6-2 or TRBV6-3 and TRBJ2-4, with 7 bases lining up with TRBD2. V shed 2 bases and J 9 bases; nucleotides not matched to a gene: 7. This CDR3 region has 14 residues. Germline V gene sequence: CDR1 MNHEY, CDR2 SVGEGT. CDR3 DNA sequence: TGTGCCAGCAGTTACCGGGACTACCAAGGCATTCAGTACTTC. This codes for CASSYRDYQGIQYF.

The rearrangement links TRBV5-1 to TRBJ2-1; the D gene is possibly TRBD1 (6 bases). This CDR3 is 16 amino acids long. Germline CDR1 is SGHRS and CDR2 is YFSETQ. Trimming removed 4 bases from V and 2 bases from J, with 16 bases in between. DNA for the CDR3: TGCGCCAGCAGCCCGGATGGCAGGGGCGCCTACAATGAGCAGTTCTTC. It is translated as CASSPDGRGAYNEQFF.

The chain has TRBV10-3 and TRBJ2-7; perhaps D is TRBD1 or TRBD2 (6 bases each). The CDR3 contains 12 residues. Germline V lookup: CDR1 ENHRY, CDR2 SYGVKD. The V end was cut by 10 bases, the J end by 1 base, with 11 bases between. Written as DNA, the CDR3 is TGTGCCACAAGGGGGGTATCCTACGAGCAGTACGTC. Translation gives CATRGVSYEQYV.

This clonotype was detected only a few times. The chain links TRBV12-3 or TRBV12-4 to TRBJ1-5; maybe TRBD1 (5 bases). V shed 1 base and J shed 5 bases, with 12 bases lying between them. CDR3 length: 15 residues. The CDR3 is CASSLVGLGDQPQHF. The CDR3 DNA follows: TGTGCCAGCAGTTTAGTCGGGTTAGGGGATCAGCCCCAGCATTTT.

This chain links TRBV7-2 with TRBJ1-2; possibly TRBD1 for D (6 bases). CDR3 length: 14 amino acids. Trimming shortened V by 3 bases and J by 2 bases, and 10 bases separated the two germline ends. Germline CDR1 SGHTA, CDR2 FQGNSA. The CDR3 sequence is CASSFTGANYGYTF. The CDR3 nucleotides read TGTGCCAGCAGCTTTACGGGGGCCAACTATGGCTACACCTTC.

This clonotype was seen ten or more times. The chain couples TRBV20-1 to TRBJ1-6; TRBD1 aligns across 7 bases. V lost 6 bases and J lost 10; bases outside the gene matches: 15. The CDR3 has 15 residues. Germline V gives CDR1 DFQATT, CDR2 SNEGSKA (reference sequence). In DNA, the CDR3 is TGCAGTGCGGGACAGAGTTCCAATTATCTATCACCCCTCCACTTT. It encodes CSAGQSSNYLSPLHF.

This clonotype showed up many times. This chain connects TRBV4-3 to TRBJ2-1; D is tentatively TRBD1 or TRBD2 (5 bases each). Deletions cut 0 bases from V and 2 bases from J, with 8 bases between. Germline V gene lookup returns CDR1 LGHNA and CDR2 YSLEER. This CDR3 is built from 15 residues. The chain's CDR3 is CASSQDRGAYNEQFF. CDR3 sequence (DNA): TGCGCCAGCAGCCAAGATCGAGGGGCCTACAATGAGCAGTTCTTC.

This chain links TRBV12-3 or TRBV12-4 with TRBJ1-5, with 7 bases identical to TRBD1. V was clipped by 4 bases and J by 5 bases; unmatched bases: 5. CDR3 size: 14 residues. The CDR3 loop reads CASSSEDRYQPQHF. The CDR3 DNA sequence: TGTGCCAGCAGTTCCGAGGACAGGTATCAGCCCCAGCATTTT.

A word on this clonotype: The junction differs from germline at one of its ends, possibly a read error. This chain connects TRBV29-1 to TRBJ2-5; D is possibly TRBD1 (5 bases). Germline-derived CDR1 and CDR2 are SQVTM and ANQGSEA. The CDR3 spans 14 residues. The CDR3 nucleotides read TGCAGCGTTGTAGGCAGGGCCTACCAAAAGACCCAGTACTTC. It codes for CSVVGRAYQKTQYF.

This clonotype was picked up a small number of times. V gene TRBV12-3 or TRBV12-4 combines with J gene TRBJ1-2; TRBD1 aligns across 7 bases. The CDR3 runs 12 residues. J lost 7 bases, V lost 7 bases, and 6 bases had no gene match. Here the CDR3 reads CASTWTGLGYTF. In DNA form, the CDR3 reads TGTGCCAGCACCTGGACAGGCCTTGGCTACACCTTC.

This rearrangement joins TRBV6-2 or TRBV6-3 to TRBJ2-7; D uncertain. This CDR3 comprises 14 residues. Germline values: CDR1 MNHEY, CDR2 SVGEGT. V lost 7 bases and J 4 bases, leaving 17 bases between the germline ends. The chain's CDR3 is CASTYGRGAYEQYF. CDR3 nucleotide sequence: TGTGCCAGCACCTACGGAAGAGGCGCTTACGAGCAGTACTTC.

This clonotype has a handful of counts. This rearrangement joins TRBV11-2 to TRBJ2-1, with 8 bases fitting TRBD2. This CDR3 is built from 15 residues. Germline-derived CDR1 and CDR2 are SGHAT and FQNNGV. V lost 5 bases, J lost 6 bases, and 9 bases stayed unmatched. For the CDR3, the DNA is TGTGCCAGCAGCCCCGGGGGGGGCTTGTTCAATGAGCAGTTCTTC. Its translation: CASSPGGGLFNEQFF.

The sample holds many counts of this clonotype. The V and J genes are TRBV5-1 and TRBJ1-1; maybe TRBD1 (5 bases). Germline CDR1 is SGHRS and CDR2 is YFSETQ. Trimming cost V 2 bases and J 1 base, with 15 bases left between them. This CDR3 region has 16 residues. CDR3 bases: TGCGCCAGCAGCTTCCTGACAGTATCTGCGAACACTGAAGCTTTCTTT. Amino acids: CASSFLTVSANTEAFF.

This clonotype was seen more than once but under ten times. The chain uses TRBV12-3 or TRBV12-4 and TRBJ1-6; no clear D. This CDR3 has 12 amino acids. Trimming took 6 bases from V and 10 from J, leaving 10 bases between them. CDR3 nucleotides: TGTGCCAGCAGCCGGGGTGAGTCACCCCTCCACTTT. Translating it yields CASSRGESPLHF.

The J gene is TRBJ2-1, the V gene TRBV24-1, with TRBD1 identical over 9 bases. This CDR3 spans 16 amino acids. CDR1 and CDR2 from the germline V gene are KGHDR and SFDVKD. The ends lost 7 bases at V and 0 bases at J; junction bases unmatched: 6. The CDR3: CATRQGALSSYNEQFF. The CDR3 DNA is TGTGCCACCAGACAGGGGGCCTTAAGCTCCTACAATGAGCAGTTCTTC.

This chain uses TRBV12-3 or TRBV12-4 with TRBJ1-1; a possible D gene is TRBD1 (5 bases). Trimming took off 1 base at V and 3 bases at J, with 9 bases between the two ends. The CDR3 has 14 amino acids. CDR3 loop: CASSLDRPYTEAFF. CDR3 in DNA: TGTGCCAGCAGTTTAGACAGGCCTTACACTGAAGCTTTCTTT.

This clonotype was picked up many times. The chain carries TRBV29-1 and TRBJ1-2; D is undetermined. This CDR3 has 12 residues. V gave up 3 bases and J gave up 8 bases, with 13 bases separating them. In germline, CDR1 is SQVTM, CDR2 ANQGSEA. CDR3 sequence reads: CSVDILGGGYTF. CDR3 in DNA: TGCAGCGTTGATATCTTGGGCGGAGGCTACACCTTC.

The chain combines TRBV4-3 with TRBJ2-6; weak D call: TRBD1 (6 bases). Trimming removed 4 bases from V and 0 bases from J, with 13 bases in between. The CDR3 runs 17 residues. The germline CDR1 and CDR2 sequences are LGHNA and YSLEER. The CDR3 protein is CASSPRTVSSGANVLTF. The CDR3 bases are TGCGCCAGCAGCCCAAGGACAGTGAGCTCTGGGGCCAACGTCCTGACTTTC.

In this sample, this clonotype turned up many times. This chain links TRBV6-2 or TRBV6-3 with TRBJ2-7; perhaps TRBD2 as D (6 bases). The V and J ends lost 6 bases and 6 bases respectively, with 15 bases between them. Per the germline V gene, CDR1 is MNHEY and CDR2 is SVGEGT. This CDR3 region has 13 residues. DNA of the CDR3: TGTGCCAGCAGACAAAACTCCGGGGGCGAGCAGTACTTC. It yields the protein CASRQNSGGEQYF.

The chain recombines TRBV11-2 with TRBJ1-2, with D maybe TRBD1 (6 bases). This CDR3 has 13 amino acids. The V gene lost 2 bases and the J gene lost 8 bases, with 12 bases spanning the gap. CDR1 SGHAT and CDR2 FQNNGV come from the germline V gene. CDR3 amino acids: CASSLTRTEGYTF. The CDR3 DNA reads as TGTGCCAGCAGCTTAACGCGGACAGAAGGCTACACCTTC.

This clonotype was found a few times. The chain couples TRBV4-3 to TRBJ2-2, with 13 bases fitting TRBD2. This CDR3 has 17 amino acids. In germline, CDR1 is LGHNA, CDR2 YSLEER. The trim removed 2 bases at V and 6 bases at J, leaving 6 bases unmatched. The CDR3 DNA is TGCGCCAGCAGCCAAACTACTAGCGGGGGGGCCCCCGGGGAGCTGTTTTTT. Translated, it gives CASSQTTSGGAPGELFF.